The 17 T cell receptor beta chains below come from one sample, sequenced in a study of TIL therapy for anti-PD-1-resistant metastatic lung cancer. This was the immunoSEQ v3 assay. Measured with immunoSEQ multiplex PCR; TCRdb has only the in-frame clones, and not every one. This table holds around 15,000 clones, less than 80% found once. Time point here: pre-treatment sample, taken before nivolumab and TIL therapy. The input for sequencing was blood, taken at baseline. These receptor sequences come from a person aged 25-80 years with non-small cell lung cancer.

The chain has TRBV1 and TRBJ2-1; TRBD2 is the table's D call, not checked against the DNA. TRBV1 represents a pseudogene. CDR3 size: 17 residues. CDR3 sequence reads: CTSSQGGSGGIGDEQFF. DNA for the CDR3: TGCACCAGCAGCCAAGGAGGTAGCGGGGGGATCGGGGATGAGCAGTTCTTC.

This chain joins TRBV7-2 and TRBJ2-1, with D possibly TRBD1 on 6 matching bases. V shed 0 bases and J shed 1 base, with 10 bases lying between them. The CDR3 runs 16 residues. Germline lookup yields CDR1 SGHTA and CDR2 FQGNSA. CDR3 amino acids: CASSLAGTSSYNEQFF. The CDR3 DNA follows: TGTGCCAGCAGCTTAGCCGGGACATCGTCCTACAATGAGCAGTTCTTC.

This chain joins TRBV5-3 and TRBJ2-7, with D hard to call. TRBV5-3 is an open reading frame, and its role is uncertain. The V gene lost 1 base and the J gene lost 5 bases, with 7 bases spanning the gap. CDR3 length: 12 amino acids. In DNA, the CDR3 is TGTGCCAGAAGCTTGAGTCTCAACGAGCAGTACTTC. Translating gives CARSLSLNEQYF.

J is TRBJ2-3 and V is TRBV27, with D tentatively TRBD1 or TRBD2 (5 bases each). Trimming removed 5 bases from V and 4 bases from J, with 22 bases in between. The CDR3 totals 17 residues. The germline V gene encodes CDR1 MNHEY and CDR2 SMNVEV (reference sequence). CDR3 residues: CASSIRTGFGDADTQYF. The DNA for the CDR3 is TGTGCCAGCAGTATACGAACGGGGTTCGGGGACGCAGATACGCAGTATTTT.

The chain employs TRBV19 and TRBJ2-1, with a weak D call TRBD1 (5 bases). The CDR3 spans 15 residues. Germline-derived CDR1 and CDR2 are LNHDA and SQIVND (reference sequence). V was shortened by 4 bases and J by 6 bases, with 16 bases between the two germline ends. The CDR3 sequence is CASSTSMGLSNEQFF. Written as DNA, the CDR3 is TGTGCCAGTAGTACCTCCATGGGGCTCAGCAATGAGCAGTTCTTC.

This clone was counted a few times. The chain uses TRBV28 and TRBJ2-3; 11 bases fit TRBD2. This CDR3 is 17 amino acids long. CDR1 is MDHEN and CDR2 is SYDVKM in the germline V gene. The V and J ends lost 6 bases and 2 bases, in that order; junction bases with no gene match: 10. The DNA for the CDR3 is TGTGCCAGCAGCTCCCCAATGGGACTAGCGGACACAGATACGCAGTATTTT. This codes for CASSSPMGLADTDTQYF. Looking up the rest from reference TRBV28 and TRBJ2-3 gives the full variable domain: DVKVTQSSRYLVKRTGEKVFLECVQDMDHENMFWYRQDPGLGLRLIYFSYDVKMKEKGDIPEGYSVSREKKERFSLILESASTNQTSMYLCASSSPMGLADTDTQYFGPGTRLTVL.

The V call is TRBV6-5, the J call TRBJ1-1; 7 bases line up with TRBD1. Germline V gene sequence: CDR1 MNHEY, CDR2 SVGAGI. The CDR3 totals 12 residues. J was trimmed by 7 bases and V by 6 bases; bases with no gene match: 5. CDR3 in amino acids: CASRQGSYEAFF. CDR3 bases: TGTGCCAGCAGACAGGGGAGCTATGAAGCTTTCTTT.

The genes are TRBV13 and TRBJ2-3, with unresolved D. This CDR3 comprises 16 residues. The V gene's germline CDR1 is PRHDT and CDR2 FYEKMQ (reference sequence). The germline V and J ends were trimmed by 2 bases and 2 bases, with 14 bases remaining between them. The CDR3 nucleotides are TGTGCCAGCAGCTTATTCTGGGCCGCCCCCACAGATACGCAGTATTTT. Residues: CASSLFWAAPTDTQYF.

The J gene is TRBJ1-5, the V gene TRBV7-2; 7 bases align to TRBD1. Germline V lookup: CDR1 SGHTA, CDR2 FQGNSA. This CDR3 contains 14 residues. The ends lost 5 bases at V and 7 bases at J; junction bases unmatched: 8. The chain's CDR3 is CASSPRQGGQPQHF. Written as DNA, the CDR3 is TGTGCCAGCAGCCCCCGACAGGGAGGGCAGCCCCAGCATTTT. The full variable domain, with the rest looked up from reference TRBV7-2 and TRBJ1-5, is GAGVSQSPSNKVTEKGKDVELRCDPISGHTALYWYRQSLGQGLEFLIYFQGNSAPDKSGLPSDRFSAERTGGSVSTLTIQRTQQEDSAVYLCASSPRQGGQPQHFGDGTRLSIL.

The chain employs TRBV2 and TRBJ1-5; D is ambiguous. The CDR3 is 12 residues long. The germline V gene encodes CDR1 SNHLY and CDR2 FYNNEI. V shed 6 bases and J shed 5 bases, with 8 bases lying between them. The DNA for the CDR3 is TGTGCCAGCAGCGACCCAGATCAGCCCCAGCATTTT. Translating gives CASSDPDQPQHF.

CDR3 sequence: CASSPLGQENTEAFF. CDR3 nucleotides: TGTGCCAGCAGCCCCCTGGGACAGGAGAACACTGAAGCTTTCTTT. The gene calls are TRBV7-9 and TRBJ1-1; TRBD1 aligns across 8 bases. The CDR3 runs to 15 residues. V gave up 5 bases and J gave up 1 base; unmatched junction bases: 6. Looked up from germline, CDR1 is SEHNR and CDR2 is FQNEAQ (reference sequence).

The V call is TRBV5-3, the J call TRBJ2-3, with TRBD2 identical over 10 bases. TRBV5-3 is assigned to the ORF class and has an uncertain function. There are 18 residues in the CDR3. V was pared by 1 base and J by 1 base, with 9 bases of the junction left unmatched. CDR3 sequence (DNA): TGTGCCAGAAGCTTGTGTAGCGGGGGGACCGGGGGCACAGATACGCAGTATTTT. Amino acid sequence: CARSLCSGGTGGTDTQYF.

The V and J genes are TRBV6-5 and TRBJ1-2; 7 bases line up with TRBD1. CDR1 MNHEY and CDR2 SVGAGI come from the germline V gene. J was trimmed by 5 bases and V by 5 bases; bases with no gene match: 2. The CDR3 consists of 12 residues. Here the CDR3 reads CASSEQGYGYTF. The CDR3 DNA reads TGTGCCAGCAGTGAACAGGGGTATGGCTACACCTTC.

The chain employs TRBV7-3 and TRBJ2-2; 7 bases align to TRBD1. Germline-derived CDR1 and CDR2 are SGHTA and FQGTGA. V lost 5 bases and J lost 5; bases outside the gene matches: 8. The CDR3 is 15 amino acids. The CDR3 loop reads CASSLRDSQTGELFF. The CDR3 DNA reads as TGTGCCAGCAGCCTACGGGACAGCCAAACCGGGGAGCTGTTTTTT.

This chain uses TRBV6-1 with TRBJ2-3; D perhaps matches TRBD1 (5 bases). The ends were cut back, 1 base at V and 5 bases at J, with 13 bases in the middle. Germline V CDR1 and CDR2: MNHNS, SASEGT. This CDR3 contains 15 residues. The CDR3 reads CASSEGRGNGDTQYF. CDR3 bases: TGTGCCAGCAGTGAAGGAAGGGGCAACGGAGATACGCAGTATTTT.

Worth noting for this clone: The junction and the germline gene differ at one end; a read error may be behind it. This rearrangement joins TRBV5-4 to TRBJ1-4; 9 nucleotides align to TRBD1. The length of the CDR3 is 16 residues. Germline CDR1 reads SGHNT; CDR2 reads YYREEE (reference sequence). The CDR3 is CASSQGTGFTNEKLFF. As DNA, the CDR3 is TGCGCCAGCAGCCAGGGGACAGGGTTCACTAATGAAAAACTGTTTTTT.

CDR3 in DNA: TGTGCCAGCAGCTTCGTTCTAGCGGGGGGCACAGATACGCAGTATTTT. Its translation: CASSFVLAGGTDTQYF. The rearrangement uses TRBV11-2 and TRBJ2-3; TRBD2 agrees at 10 bases. The V segment lost 3 bases and the J segment 1 base; nucleotides outside the gene matches: 4. This CDR3 has 16 amino acids. Germline V gives CDR1 SGHAT, CDR2 FQNNGV.